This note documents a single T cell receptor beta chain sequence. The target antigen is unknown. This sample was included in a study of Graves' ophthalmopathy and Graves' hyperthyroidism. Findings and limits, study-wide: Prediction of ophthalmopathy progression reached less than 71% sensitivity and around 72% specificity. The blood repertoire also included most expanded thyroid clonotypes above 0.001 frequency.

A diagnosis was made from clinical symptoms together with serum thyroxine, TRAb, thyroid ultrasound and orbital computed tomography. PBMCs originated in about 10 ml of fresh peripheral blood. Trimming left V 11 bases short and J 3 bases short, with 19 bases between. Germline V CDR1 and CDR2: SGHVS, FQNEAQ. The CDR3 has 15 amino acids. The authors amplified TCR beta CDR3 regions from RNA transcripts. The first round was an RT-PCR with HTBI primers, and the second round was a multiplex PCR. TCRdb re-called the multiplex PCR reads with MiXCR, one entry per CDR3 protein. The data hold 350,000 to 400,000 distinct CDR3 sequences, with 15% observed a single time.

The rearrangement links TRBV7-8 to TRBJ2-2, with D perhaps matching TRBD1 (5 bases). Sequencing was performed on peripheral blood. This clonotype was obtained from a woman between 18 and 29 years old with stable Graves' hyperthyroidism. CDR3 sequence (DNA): TGTGCCTGGAGTCGCCCCTCCAGGGACACCGGGGAGCTGTTTTTT. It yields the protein CAWSRPSRDTGELFF.